The clone carrying this T cell receptor beta chain has more than one count but fewer than ten. These data belong to a study of T cell repertoires in cytomegalovirus infection. MiXCR was run by TCRdb on the reads, yielding one entry per CDR3 protein. The repertoire holds 250,000 to 300,000 distinct CDR3 sequences, roughly 10% seen once, with roughly 15% in the top ten. V dropped 6 bases and J dropped 7; count of bases not matched to a gene: 12. Germline CDR1 reads DFQATT; CDR2 reads SNEGSKA (reference sequence). This CDR3 region has 14 residues. The receptor was derived from a human donor in good health (CMV status not recorded). Some clones in this sample may be carry-over from other donors' samples. The specimen sequenced was PBMCs. The gene calls are TRBV20-1 and TRBJ2-7, with 10 bases matching TRBD1. DNA of the CDR3: TGCAGTGCACGCCCGGGACAGGGGACTTGGGAGCAGTACTTC. This translates into CSARPGQGTWEQYF.